Here is one T cell receptor (beta chain) with its context. What it binds is not known. The data were obtained in a study of T-cell reconstitution after alpha-beta-depleted transplantation in children. Findings of the study overall: Elevated TCRbeta diversity at day 60 was traced, in some patients, to surviving recipient T cells and thymic progenitors. T-cell numbers and diversity, one year after transplant, stemmed largely from T cells that were newly produced. Expanded clones from the graft, numbering several hundred, reportedly supplied alpha-beta T cells about two months after transplant.

The J segment lost 4 bases and the V segment lost 3 bases, leaving 8 bases of the junction unmatched. The CDR3 loop spans 16 amino acids. Germline V gene lookup returns CDR1 SGHTA and CDR2 FQGTGA. Unique molecular identifiers were used in preparing the TCRbeta library. TCRdb re-called the PCR reads with MiXCR, one entry per CDR3 protein. Of about 980,000 distinct CDR3 sequences listed, about 31% are singletons. This clonotype was sampled from a boy in the first two years of life who had a stem cell transplant for SCID, so the T cells may come from the graft donor. The chain links TRBV7-3 to TRBJ2-2, with 7 bases aligning to TRBD1. Specimen: PBMCs, mostly from graft donor cells, collected 360 days after TCRalphabeta/CD19-depleted stem cell transplant. Here the CDR3 DNA reads TGTGCCAGCAGCTTGAACAGGGGTCTGAGCACCGGGGAGCTGTTTTTT. Protein sequence: CASSLNRGLSTGELFF.